This paragraph covers one T cell receptor beta chain sequence. Antigen: not known. TCRdb redid the calling of the 5' RACE reads with MiXCR, one entry per CDR3 protein. The profile shows about 220,000 distinct CDR3 sequences, less than 10% of them singletons. Healthy Caucasian individuals made up all the donors. CDR3 length: 17 residues. Germline CDR1 and CDR2: SGHDT and YYEEEE. Trimming took 4 bases from V and 0 from J, leaving 18 bases between them. This sample stems from a study of identical twins. Study-level points and caveats: An excess of low generation probability was shown by twin-shared out-of-frame alpha sequences.

Material: memory (CD45RO+) T cells sorted from blood. This receptor was obtained from a woman between 18 and 30 years old in good health. The chain combines TRBV5-6 with TRBJ2-3; D is undetermined. DNA of the CDR3: TGTGCCAGCAGCGTAACCCGGCCGGCGGCTAGCACAGATACGCAGTATTTT. Residues: CASSVTRPAASTDTQYF.